This T cell receptor beta chain was recovered during a study of OX40 agonist ivuxolimab in advanced cancers. Turning to the study itself: Patients undergoing dose escalation presented with hepatocellular carcinoma, melanoma, renal cell or head and neck cancer.

Study-level results: The expanded peripheral T cells' antigen specificity was not determined.

This CDR3 is built from 15 residues. CDR1 and CDR2 from the germline V gene are MNHEY and SVGAGI. V was shortened by 2 bases and J by 8 bases, with 18 bases between the two germline ends. Concerning this clone itself: Its antigen is not identified.

Libraries were prepared by immunoSEQ multiplex PCR; TCRdb keeps only in-frame clonotypes and omits some of them. The sample lists approximately 82,000 clones, about 94% occurring once. This TCR came from an adult with an advanced solid tumor such as melanoma, head and neck, liver or kidney cancer. The source was CD4+ or CD8+ T cells sorted from blood, collected in a trial of the OX40 agonist ivuxolimab. The J gene is TRBJ1-1, the V gene TRBV6-5; D might be TRBD1 (6 bases). The CDR3 is CASSYNGWGAREAFF. CDR3 coding DNA: TGTGCCAGCAGTTACAACGGTTGGGGGGCTAGGGAAGCTTTCTTT.